This entry lists 12 T cell receptor beta chains sequenced from one sample in a study of cytomegalovirus exposure and HLA in healthy donors. Vbeta (60) and Jbeta (13) primers were used in the PCR. This table comes from immunoSEQ multiplex PCR, and its TCRdb copy is limited to in-frame clones, with some not included. Here the sample spans about 180,000 clones, around 80% being singletons. Sequenced material: PBMCs. These receptors all stem from a man aged 18 to 29 in good health and CMV-seronegative.

The J gene is TRBJ2-5, the V gene TRBV19; TRBD2 agrees at 10 bases. Germline V lookup: CDR1 LNHDA, CDR2 SQIVND (reference sequence). The V segment lost 5 bases and the J segment 3 bases; nucleotides outside the gene matches: 9. This CDR3 has 16 residues. The CDR3 DNA reads TGTGCCAGTAGTTACACTGGACTAGCGGAAAAAGAGACCCAGTACTTC. Translation gives CASSYTGLAEKETQYF.

V and J are TRBV5-3 and TRBJ2-5; 7 nucleotides line up with TRBD2. TRBV5-3 is an ORF for which the function is uncertain. V shed 5 bases and J 5 bases; nucleotides not matched to a gene: 6. This CDR3 region has 13 residues. CDR3 coding DNA: TGTGCCAGAAGTCGTAGCGGGCGGGAGACCCAGTACTTC. Protein product: CARSRSGRETQYF.

In its sample, this clone was seen once. J is TRBJ2-5 and V is TRBV7-2, with D perhaps TRBD2 (7 bases). V was clipped by 5 bases and J by 5 bases, with 15 bases between them. CDR3 length equals 14 residues. Germline V CDR1 and CDR2: SGHTA, FQGNSA. CDR3 nucleotide sequence: TGTGCCAGCAGCCGCGGGGGAGGGGGGGAGACCCAGTACTTC. This encodes CASSRGGGGETQYF.

CDR3 region: CASSYLDRGQAFF. The CDR3 DNA reads as TGTGCCAGCAGTTATTTGGACAGGGGCCAAGCTTTCTTT. The chain couples TRBV6-1 to TRBJ1-1, with 9 bases identical to TRBD1. Germline V gene data show CDR1 as MNHNS and CDR2 as SASEGT. J gave up 9 bases and V 5 bases, and 7 bases lay outside the gene matches. The CDR3 spans 13 residues.

A single count supports this clone. The genes are TRBV7-2 and TRBJ2-1, with TRBD1 matching 7 bases. The V segment lost 0 bases and the J segment 6 bases; nucleotides outside the gene matches: 2. The CDR3 is 14 amino acids. CDR1 is SGHTA and CDR2 is FQGNSA in the germline V gene. In DNA, the CDR3 is TGTGCCAGCAGCTTAGCGGGACAGCTCAATGAGCAGTTCTTC. This translates into CASSLAGQLNEQFF.

This clone came up a few times. The rearrangement joins TRBV6-6 to TRBJ1-2; 7 bases are shared with TRBD1. Trimming cost V 5 bases and J 8 bases; bases outside gene matches: 8. CDR3 length: 13 residues. CDR1 and CDR2 from the germline V gene are MNHNY and SVGAGI (reference sequence). CDR3 in amino acids: CASSRQGGEGYTF. The CDR3 DNA is TGTGCCAGCAGTCGACAGGGCGGAGAGGGCTACACCTTC.

The V and J genes are TRBV7-8 and TRBJ1-1, with D unclear. Germline V lookup: CDR1 SGHVS, CDR2 FQNEAQ. V dropped 1 base and J dropped 7 bases, with 7 bases sitting between them. The CDR3 has 12 residues. CDR3 sequence (DNA): TGTGCCAGCAGCTTAGTTGGGAGTGAAGCTTTCTTT. It codes for CASSLVGSEAFF.

The rearrangement joins TRBV5-1 to TRBJ1-1; possibly TRBD1 for D (5 bases). Between the trimmed V and J ends, which lost 0 bases and 5 bases, there was a span of 11 bases. The germline V gene encodes CDR1 SGHRS and CDR2 YFSETQ. This CDR3 comprises 14 residues. The CDR3 DNA reads TGCGCCAGCAGCTTGGAGGGGCATCGGACTGAAGCTTTCTTT. This translates into CASSLEGHRTEAFF. Complete variable domain (other parts from reference TRBV5-1 and TRBJ1-1): KAGVTQTPRYLIKTRGQQVTLSCSPISGHRSVSWYQQTPGQGLQFLFEYFSETQRNKGNFPGRFSGRQFSNSRSEMNVSTLELGDSALYLCASSLEGHRTEAFFGQGTRLTVV.

The chain employs TRBV30 and TRBJ2-7, with unresolved D. The V gene lost 2 bases and the J gene lost 3 bases, with 8 bases spanning the gap. This CDR3 has 12 residues. The germline V gene has CDR1 GTSNPN and CDR2 SVGIG (reference sequence). The CDR3 DNA follows: TGTGCCTGGAGTACTATCAGCTACGAGCAGTACTTC. Its protein product is CAWSTISYEQYF.

This chain links TRBV27 with TRBJ2-5, with a weak D call TRBD2 (6 bases). The germline V and J ends were trimmed by 3 bases and 4 bases, with 12 bases remaining between them. CDR3 length equals 14 residues. CDR1 MNHEY and CDR2 SMNVEV come from the germline V gene (reference sequence). Written as DNA, the CDR3 is TGTGCCAGCAGTTTCGGTAATAGCGGAGAGACCCAGTACTTC. Translating gives CASSFGNSGETQYF.

Details on this clone: A read error may produce the germline difference seen at one junction end. The chain carries TRBV6-5 and TRBJ2-7; TRBD1 is a possible D gene (5 bases). This CDR3 comprises 15 residues. Germline loops: CDR1 MNHEY, CDR2 SVGAGI. CDR3 DNA sequence: TGTGCCAGCAGACATAACAGGATCCCAACCTACGAGCAGCACTTC. Protein: CASRHNRIPTYEQHF.

This chain connects TRBV6-1 to TRBJ2-6, with 9 bases that match TRBD1. This CDR3 is built from 18 residues. The V and J ends lost 3 bases and 2 bases, in that order; junction bases with no gene match: 8. The germline CDR1 and CDR2 sequences are MNHNS and SASEGT. As DNA, the CDR3 is TGTGCCAGCAGTGATGCCCCTTGGACAGGGGCTGGGGCCAACGTCCTGACTTTC. Its translation: CASSDAPWTGAGANVLTF.